The 12 T cell receptor beta chains in this list originate from one sample, sequenced in a study of Ad26.COV2.S vaccination and SARS-CoV-2 variants. Method: immunoSEQ multiplex PCR; TCRdb's copy keeps in-frame clones and lacks some. The sample holds just over 350,000 clones, 92% seen once. The sequences come from peripheral blood, collected after recovery from COVID-19. Every receptor here comes from a human donor who had recovered from COVID-19.

The chain uses TRBV18 and TRBJ1-6; the D gene is possibly TRBD1 (6 bases). V was cut by 5 bases and J by 4 bases, with 6 bases left in between. This CDR3 spans 13 amino acids. The germline V gene encodes CDR1 KGHSH and CDR2 LQKENI. The CDR3 DNA sequence: TGTGCCAGCTCAGGACAGTATAATTCACCCCTCCACTTT. It specifies CASSGQYNSPLHF.

This clone has just a few counts. The rearrangement links TRBV6-2 or TRBV6-3 to TRBJ2-2; D might be TRBD1 (5 bases). CDR3 length equals 20 residues. The germline V gene encodes CDR1 MNHEY and CDR2 SVGEGT. The V and J ends lost 6 bases and 3 bases respectively, with 29 bases between them. CDR3: CASSRSSVGHPTIDTGELFF. The DNA for the CDR3 is TGTGCCAGCAGCAGGAGTAGTGTGGGGCACCCCACGATTGACACCGGGGAGCTGTTTTTT.

This clone was detected only once. The V and J genes are TRBV6-5 and TRBJ1-4; D perhaps matches TRBD1 (5 bases). The germline gives CDR1 MNHEY, CDR2 SVGAGI. Trimming shortened V by 5 bases and J by 11 bases, and 15 bases separated the two germline ends. The CDR3 length is 13 residues. The CDR3 region is CASSPGQSWKLFF. The CDR3 bases are TGTGCCAGCAGTCCAGGGCAGAGTTGGAAACTGTTTTTT.

The gene calls are TRBV5-1 and TRBJ2-5, with 7 bases fitting TRBD1. Losses at the gene ends were 0 bases for V and 4 bases for J; bases not matched to a gene: 6. CDR3 size: 15 residues. Germline assignment: CDR1 SGHRS and CDR2 YFSETQ. The CDR3 nucleotides read TGCGCCAGCAGCTTGGAAAGGGGGCTCTTAGAGACCCAGTACTTC. It yields the protein CASSLERGLLETQYF.

V gene TRBV20-1 combines with J gene TRBJ1-1; the D is unclear. Between the trimmed V and J ends, which lost 3 bases and 6 bases, there was a span of 5 bases. CDR3 size: 10 residues. CDR1 and CDR2 (germline): DFQATT, SNEGSKA (reference sequence). The CDR3 coding sequence is TGCAGTGCTAGTCACCCTGAAGCTTTCTTT. Its protein product is CSASHPEAFF.

The chain employs TRBV15 and TRBJ1-5; TRBD1 matches at 7 bases. This CDR3 comprises 17 residues. V was pared by 0 bases and J by 9 bases, with 14 bases of the junction left unmatched. The germline V gene encodes CDR1 LNHNV and CDR2 YYDKDF (reference sequence). The CDR3 reads CATSRDLRDSPRGPQHF. The CDR3 DNA is TGTGCCACCAGCAGAGATTTGAGGGACAGTCCCAGGGGGCCCCAGCATTTT.

The rearrangement links TRBV15 to TRBJ2-5; D not certain. This CDR3 contains 16 residues. With 0 bases removed from V and 4 bases from J, the gap between germline ends came to 15 bases. In germline, CDR1 is LNHNV, CDR2 YYDKDF (reference sequence). The CDR3 protein is CATSRDLVPAPETQYF. The CDR3 DNA sequence: TGTGCCACCAGCAGAGATCTTGTCCCAGCCCCAGAGACCCAGTACTTC.

As regards this clone: Distinct nucleotide sequences in the sample also encode this CDR3. The chain uses TRBV2 and TRBJ1-1; 7 nucleotides agree with TRBD1. CDR3 length: 13 amino acids. V trimming: 6 bases; J trimming: 1 base; junction bases outside the gene matches: 2. Germline CDR1 reads SNHLY; CDR2 reads FYNNEI. The DNA for the CDR3 is TGTGCCAGCAGAAGGGACAGGAACACTGAAGCTTTCTTT. It is translated as CASRRDRNTEAFF.

The sample holds one count of this clone. The chain combines TRBV5-3 with TRBJ1-1; D is uncertain. TRBV5-3 is identified as an open reading frame with a role that is uncertain. V shed 0 bases and J shed 11 bases, with 5 bases lying between them. The CDR3 is 10 residues long. The CDR3 DNA reads as TGTGCCAGAAGCTTGGGAGTCGCTTTCTTT. Its protein product is CARSLGVAFF.

This rearrangement joins TRBV19 to TRBJ1-5; no firm D call. The V end lost 4 bases, the J end lost 7 bases, and 8 bases lay between the germline ends. This CDR3 spans 12 amino acids. Germline-derived CDR1 and CDR2 are LNHDA and SQIVND (reference sequence). The CDR3 sequence is CASSSQEQPQHF. CDR3 bases: TGTGCCAGTAGTAGCCAGGAACAGCCCCAGCATTTT.

The chain carries TRBV7-2 and TRBJ2-2; TRBD2 is a possible D gene (7 bases). Trimming took off 3 bases at V and 2 bases at J, with 10 bases between the two ends. The CDR3 contains 15 residues. The germline V gene encodes CDR1 SGHTA and CDR2 FQGNSA. DNA of the CDR3: TGTGCCAGCAGCTTGGGAGGGGGTAACACCGGGGAGCTGTTTTTT. Protein: CASSLGGGNTGELFF.

V is TRBV15 and J is TRBJ2-1; D may be TRBD2 (7 bases). Trimming stripped 0 bases from V and 5 bases from J, with 23 bases between. The germline V gene has CDR1 LNHNV and CDR2 YYDKDF (reference sequence). The CDR3 has 19 amino acids. DNA of the CDR3: TGTGCCACCAGCAGAGATCCGGCCTTTTGGACTAGGGGGAACAATGAGCAGTTCTTC. Residues: CATSRDPAFWTRGNNEQFF.